These 25 T cell receptor beta chains were all obtained from the same sample, sequenced in a study of T cells in Graves' hyperthyroidism and ophthalmopathy. RNA transcripts provided the source from which TCR beta CDR3 regions were amplified. RT-PCR in the first round (using the HTBI primer set) targeted the TCR CDR3. TCRdb re-analysed the multiplex PCR reads in MiXCR, keeping a single row per CDR3 protein. The sample consists of 250,000 to 300,000 distinct CDR3 sequences, roughly an eighth of them appearing once. Sequences were obtained from blood. The source of these receptors is a woman aged 40 to 50 with Graves' hyperthyroidism.

The chain is built from TRBV27 and TRBJ1-6, with D perhaps matching TRBD1 (5 bases). The germline CDR1 and CDR2 sequences are MNHEY and SMNVEV (reference sequence). V dropped 6 bases and J dropped 8 bases, with 11 bases sitting between them. This CDR3 has 13 amino acids. This CDR3 is CASRQEVDSPLHF. The CDR3 DNA sequence: TGTGCCAGCAGACAGGAGGTAGATTCACCCCTCCACTTT.

This clonotype appeared many times. The chain is built from TRBV28 and TRBJ2-2, with 10 bases identical to TRBD2. Germline V lookup: CDR1 MDHEN, CDR2 SYDVKM. The CDR3 length is 15 residues. Trimming removed 6 bases from V and 5 bases from J; junction bases left unmatched: 6. The CDR3 DNA is TGTGCCAGCAGAGATAGCGGGAGGTATACCGGGGAGCTGTTTTTT. This encodes CASRDSGRYTGELFF.

CDR3 nucleotide sequence: TGTGCCATCCGGACAGATATAAACACTGAAGCTTTCTTT. Its protein product is CAIRTDINTEAFF. This sequence joins TRBV10-3 and TRBJ1-1; possibly TRBD1 for D (6 bases). The CDR3 has 13 amino acids. In germline, CDR1 is ENHRY, CDR2 SYGVKD. Trimming cost V 8 bases and J 2 bases, with 12 bases left between them.

In this sample, this clonotype turned up many times. The chain is built from TRBV10-3 and TRBJ1-1; the D is unclear. Trimming took off 6 bases at V and 1 base at J, with 6 bases between the two ends. The germline gives CDR1 ENHRY, CDR2 SYGVKD. The length of the CDR3 is 12 residues. The CDR3 DNA reads as TGTGCCATCAGGGGAGGGAACACTGAAGCTTTCTTT. Amino acid sequence: CAIRGGNTEAFF.

This clonotype was picked up a small number of times. The chain combines TRBV30 with TRBJ1-4; no definite D call. V shed 1 base and J shed 5 bases, with 5 bases lying between them. The CDR3 extends over 12 amino acids. Per germline, CDR1 GTSNPN and CDR2 SVGIG (reference sequence). CDR3 nucleotide sequence: TGTGCCTGGAGTGGAATGAATGAAAAACTGTTTTTT. Translated: CAWSGMNEKLFF.

The chain employs TRBV12-3 or TRBV12-4 and TRBJ2-1; D might be TRBD1 (6 bases). This CDR3 contains 13 residues. Trimming left V 2 bases short and J 8 bases short, with 10 bases between. The CDR3 DNA sequence: TGTGCCAGCAGTTTAACAGGGAACGATGAGCAGTTCTTC. Translation: CASSLTGNDEQFF.

This clonotype was seen ten or more times. CDR3 DNA: TGTGCCACCAGTGATTTGCTCCAGGGGATCTCGGCTAACTATGGCTACACCTTC. It codes for CATSDLLQGISANYGYTF. The V call is TRBV24-1, the J call TRBJ1-2; possibly TRBD1 for D (6 bases). The V gene's germline CDR1 is KGHDR and CDR2 SFDVKD. The ends were cut back, 0 bases at V and 0 bases at J, with 16 bases in the middle. The length of the CDR3 is 18 residues.

The chain combines TRBV28 with TRBJ2-5; D not resolved. CDR1 is MDHEN and CDR2 is SYDVKM in the germline V gene. This CDR3 is built from 13 residues. Trimming took off 3 bases at V and 5 bases at J, with 10 bases between the two ends. This chain's CDR3 is CASSLVGRETQYF. The DNA of the CDR3 is TGTGCCAGCAGTTTGGTCGGAAGGGAGACCCAGTACTTC.

This clonotype was recorded many times. The V and J genes are TRBV29-1 and TRBJ1-2; D gene ambiguous. Trimming shortened V by 4 bases and J by 2 bases, and 5 bases separated the two germline ends. This CDR3 spans 11 amino acids. CDR1 and CDR2 from the germline V gene are SQVTM and ANQGSEA. CDR3 bases: TGCAGCGTTGCCTGGAACTATGGCTACACCTTC. Translation gives CSVAWNYGYTF.

This clonotype was seen at least ten times. The chain recombines TRBV6-1 with TRBJ2-3; D ambiguous. V was trimmed by 4 bases and J by 6 bases, leaving 8 bases between them. This CDR3 region has 12 residues. CDR1 and CDR2 (germline): MNHNS, SASEGT. This CDR3 reads CASSASRDTQYF. CDR3 DNA sequence: TGTGCCAGCAGTGCCAGCCGGGATACGCAGTATTTT.

There are many counts of this clonotype. The V and J genes are TRBV12-5 and TRBJ2-2; 7 nucleotides line up with TRBD2. This CDR3 is 14 amino acids long. Germline V CDR1 and CDR2: LGHNT, FRNRAP. Trimming at V came to 3 bases and at J to 6 bases, leaving 4 bases not matched to a gene. CDR3: CASGLGSGSGELFF. DNA of the CDR3: TGTGCTAGTGGTTTAGGTAGCGGGTCCGGGGAGCTGTTTTTT.

This clonotype was counted many times. V and J are TRBV12-3 or TRBV12-4 and TRBJ2-6; D not resolved. V lost 6 bases and J 3 bases, leaving 12 bases between the germline ends. The length of the CDR3 is 15 residues. The CDR3 reads CASRPPRSGANVLTF. CDR3 bases: TGTGCCAGCAGGCCCCCTAGGAGTGGGGCCAACGTCCTGACTTTC.

This clonotype was counted only a few times. The rearrangement joins TRBV6-1 to TRBJ2-2, with D hard to call. The CDR3 is 13 residues long. Germline loops: CDR1 MNHNS, CDR2 SASEGT. The V gene lost 2 bases and the J gene lost 4 bases, with 5 bases spanning the gap. The DNA of the CDR3 is TGTGCCAGCAGTGAACTGATCACCGGGGAGCTGTTTTTT. Amino acids: CASSELITGELFF.

This clonotype was picked up many times. The V gene is TRBV7-2, the J gene TRBJ2-7, with a tentative D call TRBD2 (6 bases). Germline-derived CDR1 and CDR2 are SGHTA and FQGNSA. There are 14 residues in the CDR3. With 6 bases removed from V and 4 bases from J, the gap between germline ends came to 16 bases. The CDR3 bases are TGTGCCAGCAGTGGGGGGAGCCCCCCGTACGAGCAGTACTTC. Its protein product is CASSGGSPPYEQYF.

This clonotype occurred many times. This CDR3 reads CASSFSQGRVLEQYF. The CDR3, as DNA: TGTGCCAGCAGTTTTAGTCAGGGCAGGGTGCTGGAGCAGTACTTC. This chain links TRBV12-3 or TRBV12-4 with TRBJ2-7, with D maybe TRBD1 (5 bases). The V end was cut by 3 bases, the J end by 7 bases, with 19 bases between. This CDR3 contains 15 residues.

This clonotype showed up many times. The DNA of the CDR3 is TGTGCCAGCAGTACACCGGGACAGGGGCCGGGCTACACCTTC. Amino acids: CASSTPGQGPGYTF. The chain carries TRBV28 and TRBJ1-2; 10 positions match TRBD1. The junction had 8 bases not matched to a gene; V was cut back by 5 bases and J by 8 bases. The CDR3 has 14 residues. Germline V lookup: CDR1 MDHEN, CDR2 SYDVKM.

At least ten counts were recorded for this clonotype. The gene calls are TRBV24-1 and TRBJ1-5; D gene unclear. Trimming pared 5 bases from V and 0 bases from J, leaving 7 bases between. CDR1 and CDR2 (germline): KGHDR, SFDVKD. CDR3 length: 14 residues. The CDR3 loop is CATSGSSSNQPQHF. The CDR3 DNA reads TGTGCCACCAGTGGCTCGAGTAGCAATCAGCCCCAGCATTTT.

At least ten counts were recorded for this clonotype. The chain is built from TRBV2 and TRBJ2-1, with 13 bases fitting TRBD2. Germline V gene sequence: CDR1 SNHLY, CDR2 FYNNEI. The ends lost 7 bases at V and 9 bases at J; junction bases unmatched: 12. The CDR3 contains 16 residues. In DNA, the CDR3 is TGTGCCAGCAATATGAACAAGGGACTAGCGGGAACTGAGCAGTTCTTC. It is translated as CASNMNKGLAGTEQFF. The entire variable domain, with the rest obtained from reference TRBV2 and TRBJ2-1, is as follows: EPEVTQTPSHQVTQMGQEVILRCVPISNHLYFYWYRQILGQKVEFLVSFYNNEISEKSEIFDDQFSVERPDGSNFTLKIRSTKLEDSAMYFCASNMNKGLAGTEQFFGPGTRLTVL.

The chain carries TRBV6-1 and TRBJ1-4, with D maybe TRBD1 (5 bases). The CDR3 is 15 residues long. Germline V gene lookup returns CDR1 MNHNS and CDR2 SASEGT. V dropped 7 bases and J dropped 6 bases, with 18 bases sitting between them. This CDR3 reads CASTEEGRLDEKLFF. CDR3 bases: TGTGCCAGCACCGAGGAGGGGCGGTTGGATGAAAAACTGTTTTTT.

There are many counts of this clonotype. The CDR3 here is CATSDHGGTGANVLTF. Written as DNA, the CDR3 is TGTGCCACCAGTGATCACGGAGGGACTGGGGCCAACGTCCTGACTTTC. The chain is built from TRBV24-1 and TRBJ2-6, with D maybe TRBD2 (6 bases). V lost 3 bases and J 2 bases, leaving 10 bases between the germline ends. Germline V gives CDR1 KGHDR, CDR2 SFDVKD. The CDR3 loop spans 16 amino acids.

This clonotype was detected many times. The rearrangement uses TRBV7-9 and TRBJ1-5; D gene ambiguous. The CDR3 covers 12 residues. Trimming took off 2 bases at V and 9 bases at J, with 8 bases between the two ends. Germline V gene sequence: CDR1 SEHNR, CDR2 FQNEAQ (reference sequence). CDR3 protein: CASSLTGTPQHF. CDR3 nucleotides: TGTGCCAGCAGCTTAACTGGCACGCCCCAGCATTTT.

In regard to this clonotype: With a much larger clone just one base away, this may be a read error. The gene calls are TRBV27 and TRBJ2-5; D possibly corresponds to TRBD2 (6 bases). CDR1 is MNHEY and CDR2 is SMNVEV in the germline V gene (reference sequence). The ends were cut back, 5 bases at V and 1 base at J, with 14 bases in the middle. The CDR3 contains 15 residues. CDR3 in DNA: TGTGCCAGCAGTGAAGCGGGCGACTTCCAAGAGACCCAGTACTTC. This sequence encodes CASSEAGDFQETQYF.

This clonotype has a count of ten or more. The chain recombines TRBV2 with TRBJ2-4; no clear D. The CDR3 has 11 residues. The germline V and J ends were trimmed by 5 bases and 9 bases, with 8 bases remaining between them. From germline, CDR1 is SNHLY and CDR2 FYNNEI. The DNA for the CDR3 is TGTGCCAGCAGTCCGAAGCCCATTCAGTACTTC. This sequence encodes CASSPKPIQYF. The whole variable domain, filled in from reference TRBV2 and TRBJ2-4, reads EPEVTQTPSHQVTQMGQEVILRCVPISNHLYFYWYRQILGQKVEFLVSFYNNEISEKSEIFDDQFSVERPDGSNFTLKIRSTKLEDSAMYFCASSPKPIQYFGAGTRLSVL.

A note on this clonotype: One end of the junction is discordant with germline, which a read error may explain. The rearrangement uses TRBV7-3 and TRBJ2-5; D uncertain. Germline V CDR1 and CDR2: SGHTA, FQGTGA. The CDR3 is made up of 14 amino acids. The CDR3 region is CARSHPTSQDTQYF. The CDR3 DNA sequence: TGTGCCCGCAGCCACCCGACTTCGCAAGACACCCAGTACTTC.

This clonotype came up many times. The chain joins TRBV28 to TRBJ2-5; 11 bases fit TRBD1. Germline V gives CDR1 MDHEN, CDR2 SYDVKM. V lost 5 bases, J lost 5 bases, and 10 bases stayed unmatched. The CDR3 is 16 residues long. The CDR3, as DNA: TGTGCCAGCAGTCAAGCAGGACAGGGGGCGCCGGAGACCCAGTACTTC. It is translated as CASSQAGQGAPETQYF.